Below are 15 T cell receptor beta chains sequenced from a single sample in a study of blood T cell repertoires in COVID-19. Repertoires were generated with immunoSEQ multiplex PCR, while TCRdb's copy carries only in-frame clones and drops some. The table shows about 120,000 clones, with about 90% occurring only once. The sequenced sample consisted of peripheral blood. These receptors were collected from a human donor in a cohort sampled during active COVID-19.

The chain is built from TRBV28 and TRBJ1-2; D gene uncertain. CDR1 MDHEN and CDR2 SYDVKM come from the germline V gene. The CDR3 extends over 13 amino acids. The V and J ends lost 3 bases and 0 bases respectively, with 5 bases between them. CDR3 protein: CASSLRANYGYTF. The CDR3 DNA reads as TGTGCCAGCAGTTTGCGGGCTAACTATGGCTACACCTTC.

This rearrangement joins TRBV3-1 (or the pseudogene TRBV3-2) to TRBJ2-5, with D maybe TRBD1 (6 bases). Trimming left V 1 base short and J 5 bases short, with 14 bases between. The CDR3 is 15 amino acids. The germline CDR1 and CDR2 sequences are LGHDT and YNNKEL (reference sequence). CDR3 bases: TGTGCCAGCAGCCAAGTTGGTCAGGGGTGGGAGACCCAGTACTTC. Encoded protein: CASSQVGQGWETQYF.

This chain joins TRBV29-1 and TRBJ2-7; TRBD2 matches 8 bases. CDR3 size: 13 residues. Germline assignment: CDR1 SQVTM and CDR2 ANQGSEA. The V and J ends lost 4 bases and 10 bases, in that order; junction bases with no gene match: 12. This chain's CDR3 is CSVGGSLTSGQYF. For the CDR3, the DNA is TGCAGCGTTGGGGGCAGCCTCACTAGCGGCCAGTACTTC.

The chain joins TRBV5-1 to TRBJ1-2; D perhaps matches TRBD1 (6 bases). Germline CDR1 is SGHRS and CDR2 is YFSETQ. The V end was cut by 1 base, the J end by 7 bases, with 17 bases between. The CDR3 length is 15 residues. The CDR3 DNA is TGCGCCAGCAGCTTGTACTCGGACAGCTCTGGTGGCTACACCTTC. Translated, it gives CASSLYSDSSGGYTF. Complete variable domain (other parts from reference TRBV5-1 and TRBJ1-2): KAGVTQTPRYLIKTRGQQVTLSCSPISGHRSVSWYQQTPGQGLQFLFEYFSETQRNKGNFPGRFSGRQFSNSRSEMNVSTLELGDSALYLCASSLYSDSSGGYTFGSGTRLTVV.

V and J are TRBV5-4 and TRBJ2-1; D might be TRBD2 (6 bases). V dropped 0 bases and J dropped 5 bases, with 9 bases sitting between them. The CDR3 contains 14 residues. The germline gives CDR1 SGHNT, CDR2 YYREEE (reference sequence). The CDR3 DNA follows: TGTGCCAGCAGCTTGGTCGCGGGGAACAATGAGCAGTTCTTC. Its translation: CASSLVAGNNEQFF. The full variable domain, completed using reference TRBV5-4 and TRBJ2-1, is ETGVTQSPTHLIKTRGQQVTLRCSSQSGHNTVSWYQQALGQGPQFIFQYYREEENGRGNFPPRFSGLQFPNYSSELNVNALELDDSALYLCASSLVAGNNEQFFGPGTRLTVL.

This chain uses TRBV25-1 with TRBJ2-3, with 8 positions matching TRBD2. Unmatched junction bases numbered 5, after V lost 6 bases and J lost 0 bases. CDR3 length equals 15 residues. Germline V lookup: CDR1 MGHDK, CDR2 SYGVNS. For the CDR3, the DNA is TGTGCCAGCAGCCGACTAGCGCCTAGCACAGATACGCAGTATTTT. Its protein is CASSRLAPSTDTQYF.

The gene calls are TRBV7-2 and TRBJ1-5; perhaps TRBD1 as D (5 bases). CDR1 is SGHTA and CDR2 is FQGNSA in the germline V gene. The CDR3 runs to 17 residues. The ends were cut back, 2 bases at V and 4 bases at J, with 18 bases in the middle. The CDR3 nucleotides read TGTGCCAGCAGCTTATTCGCCCTCGACAGTGGGAATCAGCCCCAGCATTTT. Translation gives CASSLFALDSGNQPQHF.

This clone was picked up a small number of times. The chain carries TRBV7-9 and TRBJ1-2, with a tentative D call TRBD1 (5 bases). The V gene's germline CDR1 is SEHNR and CDR2 FQNEAQ (reference sequence). The V end lost 3 bases, the J end lost 4 bases, and 18 bases lay between the germline ends. The CDR3 has 16 residues. CDR3 DNA: TGTGCCAGCAGCTTGGCAGGGATCATCCTCTTCTATGGCTACACCTTC. The encoded protein is CASSLAGIILFYGYTF.

The chain combines TRBV7-3 with TRBJ2-7, with 7 bases aligning to TRBD2. This CDR3 has 14 residues. After removal of 5 bases from V and 5 bases from J, the junction contained 9 bases not matched to a gene. The germline gives CDR1 SGHTA, CDR2 FQGTGA. In DNA, the CDR3 is TGTGCCAGCAGCCTCATGGGGGGGAGCGACGAGCAGTACTTC. Protein product: CASSLMGGSDEQYF. Variable domain in full (rest from reference TRBV7-3 and TRBJ2-7): GAGVSQTPSNKVTEKGKYVELRCDPISGHTALYWYRQSLGQGPEFLIYFQGTGAADDSGLPNDRFFAVRPEGSVSTLKIQRTERGDSAVYLCASSLMGGSDEQYFGPGTRLTVT.

The J gene is TRBJ1-5, the V gene TRBV7-8; no clear D gene. Looked up from germline, CDR1 is SGHVS and CDR2 is FQNEAQ. The V gene lost 2 bases and the J gene lost 7 bases, with 15 bases spanning the gap. The CDR3 is 15 residues long. The CDR3 spells CASSLRAPREQPQHF. In nucleotides, the CDR3 is TGTGCCAGCAGCTTACGAGCTCCTCGGGAACAGCCCCAGCATTTT.

This clone was observed once. The chain uses TRBV5-1 and TRBJ2-5; possibly TRBD1 for D (6 bases). The germline V gene has CDR1 SGHRS and CDR2 YFSETQ. CDR3 size: 16 residues. V was cut by 0 bases and J by 1 base, with 13 bases left in between. CDR3 sequence: CASSLELTGTQETQYF. The CDR3 bases are TGCGCCAGCAGCTTGGAGCTAACAGGGACCCAAGAGACCCAGTACTTC.

This chain connects TRBV7-3 to TRBJ2-1; D unclear. V shed 4 bases and J shed 10 bases, with 8 bases lying between them. Per germline, CDR1 SGHTA and CDR2 FQGTGA. The length of the CDR3 is 11 residues. CDR3 nucleotide sequence: TGTGCCAGCAGCTCTGGGCCCGAGCAGTTCTTC. Amino acids: CASSSGPEQFF.

This clone showed up just once. This chain links TRBV18 with TRBJ1-6; D not resolved. Germline V CDR1 and CDR2: KGHSH, LQKENI. Trimming shortened V by 0 bases and J by 6 bases, and 6 bases separated the two germline ends. This CDR3 is 14 amino acids long. CDR3 loop: CASSPPPSNSPLHF. CDR3 bases: TGTGCCAGCTCACCACCCCCTTCTAATTCACCCCTCCACTTT.

V usage is TRBV5-4 and J usage is TRBJ2-5; D is perhaps TRBD1 (5 bases). Trimming took 4 bases from V and 5 from J, leaving 12 bases between them. CDR3 length equals 13 residues. Germline V gene lookup returns CDR1 SGHNT and CDR2 YYREEE (reference sequence). The CDR3 region has the DNA TGTGCCAGCAGCCTTCAGGGTTGGGAGACCCAGTACTTC. This gives the protein CASSLQGWETQYF. The entire variable domain, with the rest obtained from reference TRBV5-4 and TRBJ2-5, is as follows: ETGVTQSPTHLIKTRGQQVTLRCSSQSGHNTVSWYQQALGQGPQFIFQYYREEENGRGNFPPRFSGLQFPNYSSELNVNALELDDSALYLCASSLQGWETQYFGPGTRLLVL.

J is TRBJ1-3 and V is TRBV6-5; no firm D call. This CDR3 contains 15 residues. Trimming removed 0 bases from V and 8 bases from J, with 14 bases in between. Germline loops: CDR1 MNHEY, CDR2 SVGAGI. The CDR3 loop reads CASSYSASTEYTIYF. The DNA of the CDR3 is TGTGCCAGCAGTTACTCGGCCAGCACGGAGTACACCATATATTTT.